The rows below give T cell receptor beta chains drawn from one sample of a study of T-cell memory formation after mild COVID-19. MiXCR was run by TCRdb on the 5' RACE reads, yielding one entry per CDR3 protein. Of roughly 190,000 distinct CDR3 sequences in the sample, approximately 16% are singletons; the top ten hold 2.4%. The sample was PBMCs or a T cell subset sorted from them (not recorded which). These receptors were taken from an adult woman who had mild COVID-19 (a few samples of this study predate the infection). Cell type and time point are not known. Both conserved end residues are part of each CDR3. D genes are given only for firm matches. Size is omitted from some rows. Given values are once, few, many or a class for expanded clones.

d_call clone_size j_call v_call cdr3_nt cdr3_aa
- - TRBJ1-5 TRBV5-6 TGTGCCAGCAGCTCTGGTCCAAGGCAGCCCCAGCATTTT CASSSGPRQPQHF
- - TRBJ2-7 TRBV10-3 TGTGCCATCAGAGGCCGGAACTCCTACGAGCAGTACTTC CAIRGRNSYEQYF
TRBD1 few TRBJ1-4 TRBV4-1 TGCGCCAGCAGCCAAGGACAGGGGGCCATTGAAAAACTGTTTTTT CASSQGQGAIEKLFF
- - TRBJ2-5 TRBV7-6 TGTGCCAGCAGCGAAGCCCGACAGGGAGGGACCCAGTACTTC CASSEARQGGTQYF
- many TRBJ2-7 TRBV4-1 TGCGCCAGCAGCCAAGAGGGCAACTCCTACGAGCAGTACTTC CASSQEGNSYEQYF
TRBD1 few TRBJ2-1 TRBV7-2 TGTGCCAGCAGCATTACCCGGGACAGGGGGTACAATGAGCAGTTCTTC CASSITRDRGYNEQFF
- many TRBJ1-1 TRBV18 TGTGCCAGCTCACCGGAGTGGCTAGTTAGCACTGAAGCTTTCTTT CASSPEWLVSTEAFF
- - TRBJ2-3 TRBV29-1 TGCAGCGTTCGACACGTTAGCACAGATACGCAGTATTTT CSVRHVSTDTQYF
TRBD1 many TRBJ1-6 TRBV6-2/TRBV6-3 TGTGCCAGCAGTCCGCGGGACAGGGGTGTTAATTCACCCCTCCACTTT CASSPRDRGVNSPLHF
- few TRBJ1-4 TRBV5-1 TGCGCCAGCAGCTCACAAAGGGGAGATGAAAAACTGTTTTTT CASSSQRGDEKLFF
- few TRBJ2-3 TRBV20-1 TGCAGTGCTAGAGCGGCTGGGAGAGGAGATACGCAGTATTTT CSARAAGRGDTQYF
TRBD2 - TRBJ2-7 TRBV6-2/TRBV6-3 TGTGCCAGCAGGACTAGCGGGAGCTCCTACGAGCAGTACTTC CASRTSGSSYEQYF
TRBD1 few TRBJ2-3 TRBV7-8 TGTGCCAGCAGCTTCCTGACAGGGGGCTCCGGAGATACGCAGTATTTT CASSFLTGGSGDTQYF
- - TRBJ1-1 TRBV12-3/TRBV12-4 TGTGCCATCTCAAGGGGGGCGACGAACACTGAAGCTTTCTTT CAISRGATNTEAFF
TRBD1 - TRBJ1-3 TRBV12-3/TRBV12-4 TGTGCCAGCAGAGGGACAGGGATACCTTACTCTGGAAACACCATATATTTT CASRGTGIPYSGNTIYF
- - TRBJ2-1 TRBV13 TGTGCCAGCAGCTTAGACCCGGGCGTCGTGAACAATGAGCAGTTCTTC CASSLDPGVVNNEQFF
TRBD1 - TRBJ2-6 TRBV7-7 TGTGCTAGCAGCTTGAGACAGGGACCCCCCTCTGGGGCCAACGTCCTGACTTTC CASSLRQGPPSGANVLTF
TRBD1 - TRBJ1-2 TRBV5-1 TGCGCCAGCAGCAGCCGGGACAGGGCTGATTTTGAAGGCTACACCTTC CASSSRDRADFEGYTF
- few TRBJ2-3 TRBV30 TGTGCCTGGAGTGCACCCATGGGTCGTACGCAGTATTTT CAWSAPMGRTQYF
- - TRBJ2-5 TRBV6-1 TGTGCCAGCATTAGGGCAGAGACCCAGTACTTC CASIRAETQYF
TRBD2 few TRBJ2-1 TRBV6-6 TGTGCCAGCAGGGACCGAGGAGCGGGAGGAAACAATGAGCAGTTCTTC CASRDRGAGGNNEQFF
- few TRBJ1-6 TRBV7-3 TGTGCCAGCAGCTCCCAACAGGGTTCACCCCTCCACTTT CASSSQQGSPLHF
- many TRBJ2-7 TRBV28 TGTGCCAGCAGCTCCGACAGCGAATATCCCTCCTACGAGCAGTACTTC CASSSDSEYPSYEQYF
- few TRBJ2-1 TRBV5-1 TGCGCCAGCACCTATAGCGGTACCTACAATGAGCAGTTCTTC CASTYSGTYNEQFF
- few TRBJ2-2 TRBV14 TGTGCCAGCAGCCAAGAGCGGCTCGGGGAGCTGTTTTTT CASSQERLGELFF
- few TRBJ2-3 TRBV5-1 TGCGCCAGCTCAGCTTCGGTGGTTGGGACCACCCCGGAGTTGAGGTATTTT CASSASVVGTTPELRYF
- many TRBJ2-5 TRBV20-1 TGCAGTGCTAGAGATTGGCAGTCCCAAGAGACCCAGTACTTC CSARDWQSQETQYF
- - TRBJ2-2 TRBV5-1 TGCGCCAGCAGCTTGGTTCCGGGGGCCTCCACCGGGGAGCTGTTTTTT CASSLVPGASTGELFF
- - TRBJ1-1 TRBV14 TGTGCCAGCAGTCTGACCTTCAACACTGAAGCTTTCTTT CASSLTFNTEAFF
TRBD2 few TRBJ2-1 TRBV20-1 TGCAGTGCTAGGCAAGCGGGAGGAGGCAGGAATGAGCAGTTCTTC CSARQAGGGRNEQFF
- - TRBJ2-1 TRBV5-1 TGCGCCAGCAGCCCGGCGGGGGCCACGATTTACAATGAGCAGTTCTTC CASSPAGATIYNEQFF
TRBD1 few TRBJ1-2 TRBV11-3 TGTGCCAGCAGCTTAGGGGGACAGGCCGCTAACTATGGCTACACCTTC CASSLGGQAANYGYTF
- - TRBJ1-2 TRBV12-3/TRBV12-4 TGTGCCAGCAGCCACATTCACGGCAGCAACTATGGCTACACCTTC CASSHIHGSNYGYTF
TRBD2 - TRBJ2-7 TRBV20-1 TGCAGTGCAAACAGGGCTCTAGCGGGAGTGCGGGAGCAGTACTTC CSANRALAGVREQYF
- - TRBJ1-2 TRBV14 TGTGCCAGCAGCCAAGATCACCAGGGCTTTAATGGCTACACCTTC CASSQDHQGFNGYTF
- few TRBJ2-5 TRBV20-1 TGCAGTCCAGGGGTTTCCCAAGAGACCCAGTACTTC CSPGVSQETQYF
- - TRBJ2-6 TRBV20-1 TGCAGTGCTATCTCTGGGGCCAACGTCCTGACTTTC CSAISGANVLTF
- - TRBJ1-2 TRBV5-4 TGTGCCAGCAGCTTCGGGCAGGCGAGCTATGGCTACACCTTC CASSFGQASYGYTF
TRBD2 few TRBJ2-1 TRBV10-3 TGTGCCATCTCTGACCGACTAGCGGGAGGCAGCTACAATGAGCAGTTCTTC CAISDRLAGGSYNEQFF
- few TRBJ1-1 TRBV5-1 TGCGCCAGCAGCCTAATGGACGGGGGGCAGGCTTTCTTT CASSLMDGGQAFF
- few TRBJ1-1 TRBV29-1 TGCAGCGTTCACAACTCGATTGGAAACACTGAAGCTTTCTTT CSVHNSIGNTEAFF
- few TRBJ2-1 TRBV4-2 TGTGCCAGCAGCCAAGGGGGAGCCGGGCGCAATGAGCAGTTCTTC CASSQGGAGRNEQFF
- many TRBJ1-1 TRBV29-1 TGCAGCGTTGAAGTTAGTAACACTGAAGCTTTCTTT CSVEVSNTEAFF
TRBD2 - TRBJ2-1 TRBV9 TGTGCCAGCAGCGTAGCTCCGACTAGCGGGGGCTACAATGAGCAGTTCTTC CASSVAPTSGGYNEQFF
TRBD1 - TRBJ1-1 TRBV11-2 TGTGCCAGCAGCTACAGGACAGGGAACACTGAAGCTTTCTTT CASSYRTGNTEAFF
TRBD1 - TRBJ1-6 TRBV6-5 TGTGCCAGCAGGAGGGACAGGGGTTTTAATTCACCCCTCCACTTT CASRRDRGFNSPLHF
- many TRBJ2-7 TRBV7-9 TGTGCCAGCAGCCTAGTCGTCTACGAGCAGTACTTC CASSLVVYEQYF
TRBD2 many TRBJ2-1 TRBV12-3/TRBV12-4 TGTGCCAGCAGTCGACTAGCGGGAGAATCTAATGAGCAGTTCTTC CASSRLAGESNEQFF
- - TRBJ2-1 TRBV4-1 TGCGCCAGCAGCCAAGACGGGACGGAATTCTTC CASSQDGTEFF
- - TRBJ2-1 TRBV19 TGTGCCAGTAGTACACAGGTTAATGAGCAGTTCTTC CASSTQVNEQFF
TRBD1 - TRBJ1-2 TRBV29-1 TGCAGCGCATCTGACAGGGGATGGTATGGCTACACCTTC CSASDRGWYGYTF
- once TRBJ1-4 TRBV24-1 TGTGCCACCAGAGGGGCTGCTAATGAAAAACTGTTTTTT CATRGAANEKLFF
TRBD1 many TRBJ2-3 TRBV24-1 TGTGCCACCAGTGAAGGGACAGGGGGCCGATCCTACACAGATACGCAGTATTTT CATSEGTGGRSYTDTQYF
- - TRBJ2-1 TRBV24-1 TGTGCCACCAGCCGTATAGGGGAGCAGTTCTTC CATSRIGEQFF
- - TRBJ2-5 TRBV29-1 TGCAGCGTTGGAAACCCGGGACCTGGCCGGGGAGAGACCCAGTACTTC CSVGNPGPGRGETQYF
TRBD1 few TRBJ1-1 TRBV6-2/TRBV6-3 TGTGCCAGCAGTATACAGGGGGCTCGGACTGAAGCTTTCTTT CASSIQGARTEAFF
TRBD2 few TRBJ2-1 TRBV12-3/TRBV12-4 TGTGCCAGCACCTCATGGGAGGGGAATTACAATGAGCAGTTCTTC CASTSWEGNYNEQFF
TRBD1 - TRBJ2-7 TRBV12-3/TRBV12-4 TGTGCCAGCAGTACGGGGACAGCCTACGAGCAGTACTTC CASSTGTAYEQYF